Sequencing of this TCR beta chain was carried out in a study of T cell changes during pregnancy in multiple sclerosis. Germline V gene data show CDR1 as MNHNY and CDR2 as SVGAGI (reference sequence). CDR3 length: 15 residues. The junction had 5 bases not matched to a gene; V was cut back by 4 bases and J by 7 bases. The protocol was immunoSEQ multiplex PCR, while the TCRdb copy is restricted to in-frame clones and leaves out a portion. The data hold 80,000 to 130,000 clones, with around 92% observed a single time. The sequenced sample was peripheral blood, obtained before pregnancy. The rearrangement links TRBV6-6 to TRBJ1-4; 11 bases match TRBD1. The TCR was taken from a female donor with multiple sclerosis, enrolled in a pregnancy study. CDR3 bases: TGTGCCAGCAGTTCCCGGACAGGGGGCGGTGAAAAACTGTTTTTT. Protein product: CASSSRTGGGEKLFF.